This TCR beta chain was obtained from a study of prognosis after radiotherapy for stage I lung cancer. As for the study in general: Over 11 cases involved newly diagnosed primary stage I lung tumors, and 4 to 6 involved oligometastatic NSCLC subsequent to surgical resection of the primary tumor. Ages of the roughly 13 men and a handful of women ranged roughly 53 to 85 years, median roughly 74. No patient received concurrent therapy with stereotactic body radiotherapy.

Multiplex PCR in two rounds served to amplify TCR beta CDR3 from genomic DNA. The use of primers specific to each TRBV and TRBJ gene characterized first-round PCR. In TCRdb, the multiplex PCR reads were re-called with MiXCR into one record per CDR3 protein. The data show about 16,000 distinct CDR3 sequences, 35% to 45% seen once. CDR1 and CDR2 (germline): MNHNS, SASEGT. This CDR3 is 15 amino acids long. V was trimmed by 6 bases and J by 2 bases, leaving 16 bases between them. There are many counts of this clonotype. Peripheral blood was collected in volumes of 6 to 7.5 milliliters at each of two time points.

This TCR derives from a donor at least 50 years old with non-small cell lung cancer. V usage is TRBV6-1 and J usage is TRBJ1-1, with D maybe TRBD1 (5 bases). Material: PBMCs, obtained before or after stereotactic body radiation therapy (not recorded which). The CDR3 region is CASSISYRSNTEAFF. The DNA for the CDR3 is TGTGCCAGCAGCATATCTTACAGGTCCAACACTGAAGCTTTCTTT.